This T cell receptor beta chain was identified during a study of PD-1 blockade in classical Hodgkin lymphoma. Losses at the gene ends were 6 bases for V and 4 bases for J; bases not matched to a gene: 7. CDR3 length: 15 amino acids. The germline V gene has CDR1 MNHEY and CDR2 SVGAGI. Some clones are missing from TCRdb's copy, which holds only in-frame ones; the method was immunoSEQ multiplex PCR. The top ten clones hold more than 9% of a sample with about 97,000 clones, roughly 88% of them seen once. Every patient relapsed after autologous stem cell transplantation, and brentuximab vedotin exposure varied.

The TCR comes from a human donor with classical Hodgkin lymphoma. The material was peripheral blood mononuclear cells (PBMCs), obtained at baseline. This chain links TRBV6-5 with TRBJ2-1; 9 bases match TRBD1. The CDR3 protein is CASRSGTGIYNEQFF. The CDR3 DNA sequence: TGTGCCAGCAGGTCCGGGACAGGGATATACAATGAGCAGTTCTTC.